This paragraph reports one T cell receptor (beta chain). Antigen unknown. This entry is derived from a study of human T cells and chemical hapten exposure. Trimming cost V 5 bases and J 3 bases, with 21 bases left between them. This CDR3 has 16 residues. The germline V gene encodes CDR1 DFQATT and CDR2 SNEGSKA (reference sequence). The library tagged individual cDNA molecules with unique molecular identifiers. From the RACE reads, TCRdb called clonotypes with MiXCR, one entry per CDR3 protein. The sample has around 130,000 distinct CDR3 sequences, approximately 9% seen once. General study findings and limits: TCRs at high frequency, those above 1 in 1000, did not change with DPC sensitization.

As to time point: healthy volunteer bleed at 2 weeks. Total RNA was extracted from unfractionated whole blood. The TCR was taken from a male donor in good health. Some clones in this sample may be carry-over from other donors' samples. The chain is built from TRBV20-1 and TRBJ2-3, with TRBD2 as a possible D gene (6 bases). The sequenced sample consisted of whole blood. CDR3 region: CSAPGVTRRFTDTQYF. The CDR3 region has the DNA TGCAGTGCTCCTGGGGTGACTAGACGGTTTACAGATACGCAGTATTTT.